The entry below gives a single T cell receptor beta chain sequence along with its context. This clonotype appeared many times. Its antigen is unknown. No base qualities exist here, and no much larger clone lies one base off it. These data belong to a study of T cell repertoires in cytomegalovirus infection (dated by TCRdb to between 2017 and 2020). The study in broad terms: Peptide stimulations targeted recently identified HLA-C-restricted CMV epitopes, whose presentation resists viral immunomodulation, together with well-studied HLA-B-restricted epitopes. The HLA type of each donor mattered for the analysis, because public TCR beta signatures pointed to carriage of CMV infection along with the matching HLA type. What the study reported, not specific to this receptor: The ex vivo response was dominated by HLA-C-restricted CMV-specific TCR beta clonotypes, which also provided the single most frequent clonotype in two of eight donors. In both this cohort and an independent cohort of 352 donors, the cumulative frequency of public TCR beta family members distinguished carriers of CMV infection plus the relevant HLA type.

The label giving this sample's treatment or condition can be read as: in vitro stimulation with specific CMV peptide epitopes to enrich CMV-specific T cells. The CDR3 starts with the cysteine, ends with the phenylalanine, and has 16 residues. The DNA shown is the 48-base CDR3, in frame from base 1. Ends trimmed: V by 0 bases, J by 2 bases; bases unmatched to a gene: 1. The germline V gene sets CDR1 to SGHTA and CDR2 to FQGNSA. Sequencing was carried out with an Illumina HiSeq 1500. The raw public data were reprocessed by TCRdb itself: fastp quality trimming at Q25, MiXCR clonotype calling, in-frame beta chains only. Here each entry gathers all rows of one CDR3 protein and keeps the most common genes and DNA. Within this sample are about 500,000 distinct CDR3 sequences, with around 35% of them counted one time only. The ten largest clonotypes hold roughly 15% of the sample.

Rearrangement joined TRBV7-2 to TRBJ2-7; 13 bases in the middle match TRBD2. The origin of this receptor is a human donor in good health (CMV status not recorded). Some clones in this sample may be carry-over from other donors' samples. The source was cultured PBMCs, collected from culture after CMV antigen stimulation. The CDR3 region reads CASSLATSGRTYEQYF. The nucleotide sequence reads TGTGCCAGCAGCTTAGCGACTAGCGGGAGGACCTACGAGCAGTACTTC.